The 32 T cell receptor beta chains given below trace back to one sample, sequenced in a study of T-cell memory formation after mild COVID-19 (dated by TCRdb to 2020 to 2023). Library preparation employed 5' RACE. The run used an Illumina NovaSeq 6000. TCRdb passed the public sequencing reads through fastp at Q25 and MiXCR, retaining productive beta sequences. A single entry per CDR3 protein holds the most common genes and DNA from its merged rows. The sample table holds roughly 110,000 distinct CDR3 sequences, of which 15% to 20% were seen once. The top ten clones comprise 28% of the sample. Sequencing was done on a sample of PBMCs or a T cell subset sorted from them (not recorded which). These receptors were taken from an adult woman who had mild COVID-19 (a few samples of this study predate the infection). The sample titles of this study are shuffled in the database, so cell type and time point are left out; the donor was told from shared clones.

This chain links TRBV9 with TRBJ2-7, with D perhaps being TRBD1 or TRBD2 (5 bases each). Germline loops: CDR1 SGDLS, CDR2 YYNGEE. CDR3 length equals 16 residues. Trimming cost V 0 bases and J 0 bases, with 13 bases left between them. CDR3 region: CASSVGKGRSSYEQYF. CDR3 DNA sequence: TGTGCCAGCAGCGTAGGTAAGGGACGAAGCTCCTACGAGCAGTACTTC.

This clonotype was counted a few times. The V and J genes are TRBV27 and TRBJ1-1; D may be TRBD1 (6 bases). Trimming stripped 1 base from V and 4 bases from J, with 7 bases between. CDR1 MNHEY and CDR2 SMNVEV come from the germline V gene (reference sequence). This CDR3 is built from 13 residues. CDR3 amino acids: CASSLFRGTEAFF. Here the CDR3 DNA reads TGTGCCAGCAGTTTATTCAGGGGCACTGAAGCTTTCTTT.

The chain recombines TRBV11-2 with TRBJ2-1; 8 bases are a match to TRBD2. Germline V lookup: CDR1 SGHAT, CDR2 FQNNGV. V was pared by 4 bases and J by 2 bases, with 13 bases of the junction left unmatched. The CDR3 is 18 residues long. The CDR3 DNA reads TGTGCCAGCAGCTCTGACGGACTAGCCGGGGAACCCTACAATGAGCAGTTCTTC. Translating it yields CASSSDGLAGEPYNEQFF.

This clonotype was counted a few times. The chain joins TRBV7-9 to TRBJ2-7; 7 bases fit TRBD1. This CDR3 comprises 14 residues. Per germline, CDR1 SEHNR and CDR2 FQNEAQ (reference sequence). The ends lost 3 bases at V and 3 bases at J; junction bases unmatched: 5. Written as DNA, the CDR3 is TGTGCCAGCAGCTTCTTAACAGGGGACTACGAGCAGTACTTC. Translating it yields CASSFLTGDYEQYF.

This clonotype was seen a handful of times. V is TRBV2 and J is TRBJ2-5, with D tentatively TRBD1 or TRBD2 (5 bases each). Germline V gives CDR1 SNHLY, CDR2 FYNNEI. This CDR3 has 17 residues. Trimming stripped 0 bases from V and 4 bases from J, with 18 bases between. CDR3 amino acids: CASSEAKGELRGETQYF. Here the CDR3 DNA reads TGTGCCAGCAGTGAAGCAAAGGGAGAATTGAGGGGAGAGACCCAGTACTTC.

This clonotype has only a few counts. The V gene is TRBV20-1, the J gene TRBJ2-7, with 9 bases aligning to TRBD2. The germline gives CDR1 DFQATT, CDR2 SNEGSKA (reference sequence). This CDR3 is built from 16 residues. J gave up 2 bases and V 6 bases, and 14 bases lay outside the gene matches. CDR3 bases: TGCAGTGCCGACCTACAGTCGACTAGCGGTACCTACGAGCAGTACTTC. Translating it yields CSADLQSTSGTYEQYF.

This clonotype was seen only a few times. CDR3 nucleotides: TGTGCCAGCAGCGTCCTTGGGACAGGGGGAACAGATACGCAGTATTTT. Residues: CASSVLGTGGTDTQYF. This chain uses TRBV7-3 with TRBJ2-3, with 11 bases lining up with TRBD1. CDR3 length: 16 amino acids. Trimming took 5 bases from V and 3 from J; bases not matched to a gene: 7. Germline V gene data show CDR1 as SGHTA and CDR2 as FQGTGA.

V gene TRBV29-1 combines with J gene TRBJ2-1; 8 bases are shared with TRBD2. Trimming removed 8 bases from V and 6 bases from J; junction bases left unmatched: 9. Germline V gene lookup returns CDR1 SQVTM and CDR2 ANQGSEA. The CDR3 extends over 13 amino acids. This chain's CDR3 is CSSGTSGINEQFF. The CDR3 DNA follows: TGCAGCTCCGGGACTAGTGGGATCAATGAGCAGTTCTTC.

This chain uses TRBV13 with TRBJ1-1, with 7 bases lining up with TRBD1. V was clipped by 5 bases and J by 4 bases; unmatched bases: 10. The CDR3 totals 15 residues. The germline gives CDR1 PRHDT, CDR2 FYEKMQ (reference sequence). CDR3 loop: CASSLEGAFSTEAFF. CDR3 coding DNA: TGTGCCAGCAGCCTAGAGGGGGCGTTTTCCACTGAAGCTTTCTTT.

This clonotype has only a few counts. J is TRBJ2-1 and V is TRBV4-1; D possibly corresponds to TRBD2 (7 bases). The germline V gene has CDR1 MGHRA and CDR2 YSYEKL. Trimming took 0 bases from V and 8 from J, leaving 17 bases between them. The CDR3 consists of 16 residues. This chain's CDR3 is CASSQDERGAGHEQFF. In DNA, the CDR3 is TGCGCCAGCAGCCAAGATGAACGGGGGGCCGGCCATGAGCAGTTCTTC.

This clonotype was observed a handful of times. The rearrangement links TRBV14 to TRBJ2-1; D call uncertain. Germline assignment: CDR1 SGHDN and CDR2 FVKESK. V lost 1 base and J 6 bases, leaving 7 bases between the germline ends. The CDR3 totals 13 residues. CDR3 amino acids: CASSQVVFNEQFF. CDR3 nucleotides: TGTGCCAGCAGCCAAGTCGTCTTCAATGAGCAGTTCTTC.

Regarding this clonotype: At one end the junction does not follow the germline gene, possibly because of a read error. This chain uses TRBV11-2 with TRBJ2-1, with TRBD2 as a possible D gene (5 bases). Germline V gene sequence: CDR1 SGHAT, CDR2 FQNNGV. This CDR3 is built from 12 residues. In DNA, the CDR3 is TGTGCCAGCAGCCTAGAGGGTGATGAGCAGTTCTTC. Its translation is CASSLEGDEQFF.

The chain combines TRBV4-3 with TRBJ2-1; D remains ambiguous. V lost 0 bases, J lost 5 bases, and 5 bases lay in between. The CDR3 has 13 amino acids. The germline V gene encodes CDR1 LGHNA and CDR2 YSLEER. The CDR3 DNA sequence: TGCGCCAGCAGCCAAGAATTCGACAATGAGCAGTTCTTC. Its translation is CASSQEFDNEQFF.

This chain links TRBV12-3 or TRBV12-4 with TRBJ2-5; perhaps TRBD1 as D (5 bases). There are 14 residues in the CDR3. V was shortened by 0 bases and J by 9 bases, with 14 bases between the two germline ends. Here the CDR3 DNA reads TGTGCCAGCAGTTTAGCGCAAAGGTCCAGGGCCCAGTACTTC. Protein product: CASSLAQRSRAQYF.

V is TRBV29-1 and J is TRBJ2-1, with 7 bases lining up with TRBD2. CDR3 length equals 14 residues. V was clipped by 6 bases and J by 4 bases; unmatched bases: 9. Germline lookup yields CDR1 SQVTM and CDR2 ANQGSEA. The CDR3 region has the DNA TGCAGCGTGATCCGGGACTACGAATACAATGAGCAGTTCTTC. Translated: CSVIRDYEYNEQFF.

The CDR3: CASSQDEDPYNEQFF. In DNA, the CDR3 is TGTGCCAGCAGCCAAGATGAAGACCCATACAATGAGCAGTTCTTC. This chain joins TRBV3-1 and TRBJ2-1; no clear D gene. V lost 0 bases and J lost 4, with 10 bases in between. This CDR3 is built from 15 residues. Looked up from germline, CDR1 is LGHDT and CDR2 is YNNKEL (reference sequence).

The chain recombines TRBV20-1 with TRBJ1-5; TRBD1 might be the D (6 bases). This CDR3 is built from 14 residues. Trimming left V 3 bases short and J 5 bases short, with 14 bases between. From germline, CDR1 is DFQATT and CDR2 SNEGSKA (reference sequence). As DNA, the CDR3 is TGCAGTGCTAGTGTTTTGACAGGAGATCAGCCCCAGCATTTT. Translation gives CSASVLTGDQPQHF.

This clonotype was recorded many times. The genes are TRBV5-1 and TRBJ2-7; possibly TRBD1 or TRBD2 for D (5 bases each). In germline, CDR1 is SGHRS, CDR2 YFSETQ. V lost 4 bases, J lost 5 bases, and 16 bases lay in between. The CDR3 loop spans 14 amino acids. In DNA form, the CDR3 reads TGCGCCAGCAGCCCCGATAGAGGGGAAGACGAGCAGTACTTC. This translates into CASSPDRGEDEQYF.

This clonotype appeared a few times. This rearrangement joins TRBV28 to TRBJ2-7; D is possibly TRBD1 (7 bases). With 9 bases removed from V and 0 bases from J, the gap between germline ends came to 15 bases. From germline, CDR1 is MDHEN and CDR2 SYDVKM. The CDR3 is made up of 14 amino acids. The CDR3, as DNA: TGTGCCAGTCTAGGCGGGACAGCCTCCTACGAGCAGTACTTC. Translation: CASLGGTASYEQYF.

This clonotype showed up just a few times. This chain joins TRBV6-5 and TRBJ1-3, with 8 bases fitting TRBD1. The CDR3 is made up of 17 amino acids. Germline V gives CDR1 MNHEY, CDR2 SVGAGI. Trimming cost V 5 bases and J 4 bases; bases outside gene matches: 13. CDR3 loop: CASSITDQGAVGNTIYF. CDR3 nucleotides: TGTGCCAGCAGTATCACCGATCAGGGGGCGGTAGGAAACACCATATATTTT.

The rearrangement joins TRBV7-2 to TRBJ2-5, with TRBD2 identical over 8 bases. V was pared by 1 base and J by 3 bases, with 13 bases of the junction left unmatched. CDR3 length equals 18 residues. The germline gives CDR1 SGHTA, CDR2 FQGNSA. The CDR3 reads CASSLVGTSGFAEETQYF. The CDR3 DNA reads TGTGCCAGCAGCTTAGTGGGGACTAGTGGATTCGCTGAAGAGACCCAGTACTTC.

The rearrangement links TRBV2 to TRBJ1-2; D perhaps matches TRBD1 (5 bases). Germline V gene sequence: CDR1 SNHLY, CDR2 FYNNEI. V was pared by 5 bases and J by 2 bases, with 12 bases between. The CDR3 consists of 14 residues. The CDR3 DNA follows: TGTGCCAGCAGTCAGGAGACAGAAAACTATGGCTACACCTTC. Its protein is CASSQETENYGYTF.

The V and J genes are TRBV5-1 and TRBJ1-1; tentatively, D is TRBD1 (5 bases). CDR1 is SGHRS and CDR2 is YFSETQ in the germline V gene. Deletions cut 4 bases from V and 4 bases from J, with 20 bases between. The CDR3 extends over 16 amino acids. CDR3 nucleotide sequence: TGCGCCAGCAGCCAAACAATGACAGCGCTGAGCACTGAAGCTTTCTTT. Protein: CASSQTMTALSTEAFF.

This clonotype was picked up a small number of times. The V and J genes are TRBV12-3 or TRBV12-4 and TRBJ2-3; D may be TRBD2 (6 bases). The V end was cut by 3 bases, the J end by 2 bases, with 24 bases between. The CDR3 runs 19 residues. CDR3 region: CASSLDRVGEVTYTDTQYF. In DNA form, the CDR3 reads TGTGCCAGCAGTTTGGATCGGGTGGGGGAGGTTACCTACACAGATACGCAGTATTTT.

The chain is built from TRBV20-1 and TRBJ1-2; D call uncertain. This CDR3 is built from 12 residues. Germline CDR1 reads DFQATT; CDR2 reads SNEGSKA (reference sequence). Trimming took 0 bases from V and 4 from J, leaving 6 bases between them. The CDR3 here is CSARDYPYGYTF. The CDR3 nucleotides are TGCAGTGCTAGAGATTACCCCTATGGCTACACCTTC.

V usage is TRBV12-3 or TRBV12-4 and J usage is TRBJ1-5; TRBD1 agrees at 7 bases. CDR3 length: 13 residues. The junction had 4 bases not matched to a gene; V was cut back by 6 bases and J by 5 bases. CDR3 amino acids: CASRTGDYQPQHF. CDR3 nucleotides: TGTGCCAGCAGAACAGGGGATTATCAGCCCCAGCATTTT.

This clonotype was observed a few times. This chain links TRBV6-5 with TRBJ2-7, with a possible D match to TRBD1 (5 bases). The CDR3 is 14 residues long. The V gene lost 5 bases and the J gene lost 3 bases, with 14 bases spanning the gap. The germline V gene has CDR1 MNHEY and CDR2 SVGAGI. CDR3 amino acids: CASSSDRNLYEQYF. The CDR3, as DNA: TGTGCCAGCAGTAGCGACAGAAATCTCTACGAGCAGTACTTC.

J is TRBJ2-3 and V is TRBV4-3, with 8 bases fitting TRBD2. The CDR3 runs 16 residues. Germline lookup yields CDR1 LGHNA and CDR2 YSLEER. The junction had 10 bases not matched to a gene; V was cut back by 4 bases and J by 4 bases. CDR3 in amino acids: CASSPSGSGSADTQYF. The CDR3 region has the DNA TGCGCCAGCAGCCCCAGCGGGAGTGGATCGGCAGATACGCAGTATTTT.

This clonotype has more than one count but fewer than ten. The chain has TRBV7-9 and TRBJ1-2; D remains ambiguous. Germline V gives CDR1 SEHNR, CDR2 FQNEAQ (reference sequence). The CDR3 length is 12 residues. V was trimmed by 7 bases and J by 8 bases, leaving 14 bases between them. The CDR3 region is CASIAIGEGYTF. DNA for the CDR3: TGTGCCAGCATCGCCATCGGGGAAGGCTACACCTTC.

The chain employs TRBV4-3 and TRBJ2-1, with D unclear. The CDR3 is made up of 12 amino acids. Trimming stripped 6 bases from V and 9 bases from J, with 12 bases between. In germline, CDR1 is LGHNA, CDR2 YSLEER. The CDR3 is CASSHIGAEQFF. CDR3 nucleotide sequence: TGCGCCAGCAGTCACATAGGAGCTGAGCAGTTCTTC.

The gene calls are TRBV7-9 and TRBJ1-1; the match to TRBD1 covers 7 bases. The CDR3 extends over 15 amino acids. Germline trimming cut 5 bases from V and 2 bases from J; bases unmatched to any gene: 8. In germline, CDR1 is SEHNR, CDR2 FQNEAQ (reference sequence). For the CDR3, the DNA is TGTGCCAGCAGCCTGAGACAGGGACCCAACACTGAAGCTTTCTTT. This sequence encodes CASSLRQGPNTEAFF.

V usage is TRBV7-9 and J usage is TRBJ1-2, with unresolved D. The CDR3 covers 13 residues. Germline V gene sequence: CDR1 SEHNR, CDR2 FQNEAQ (reference sequence). Trimming stripped 1 base from V and 6 bases from J, with 9 bases between. Here the CDR3 reads CASSLGSRDGYTF. The CDR3 DNA sequence: TGTGCCAGCAGCTTAGGGTCTAGGGATGGCTACACCTTC.